This T cell receptor (beta chain) was obtained from a study of shared clonotypes between healthy human individuals. Overall study findings and caveats: A small donor pool kept down the genetic and exposure-history diversity that was represented. Large sequencing depth failed to make sorted-subset sequencing complete, rarefaction showed. The sharing of 5% to 6.5% of naive CD4 clonotypes was seen across a handful of donors.

Sequenced by immunoSEQ multiplex PCR; TCRdb stores in-frame clones only, minus some. The sample lists more than 2 million clones, about 95% occurring once. Positively selected for CCR7, the CD45RO-negative cells used as naive CD8 cells excluded terminally differentiated effector memory CD45RA+ cells. This CDR3 spans 16 amino acids. Trimming cost V 5 bases and J 5 bases; bases outside gene matches: 10. Per the germline V gene, CDR1 is GTSNPN and CDR2 is SVGIG (reference sequence). Worth noting for this clone: Its antigen is as yet unknown.

The chain carries TRBV30 and TRBJ2-5; TRBD2 agrees at 14 bases. This TCR derives from a man between 18 and 35 years old in good health. The specimen sequenced was naive CD8+ T cells sorted from blood. The CDR3 spells CAWGLAGGKGWETQYF. The CDR3 coding sequence is TGTGCCTGGGGACTAGCGGGGGGCAAGGGATGGGAGACCCAGTACTTC.